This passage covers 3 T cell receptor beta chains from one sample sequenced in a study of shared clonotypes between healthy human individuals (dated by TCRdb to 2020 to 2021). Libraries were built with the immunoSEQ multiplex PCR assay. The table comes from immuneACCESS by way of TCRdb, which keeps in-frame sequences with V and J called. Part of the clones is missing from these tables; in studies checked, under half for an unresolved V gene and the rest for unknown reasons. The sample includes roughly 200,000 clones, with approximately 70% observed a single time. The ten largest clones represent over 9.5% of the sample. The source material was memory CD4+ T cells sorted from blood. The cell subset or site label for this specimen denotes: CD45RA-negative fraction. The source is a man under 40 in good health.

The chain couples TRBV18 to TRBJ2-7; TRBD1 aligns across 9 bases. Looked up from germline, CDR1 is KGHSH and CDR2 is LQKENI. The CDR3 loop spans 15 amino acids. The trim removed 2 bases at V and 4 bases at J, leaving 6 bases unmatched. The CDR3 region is CASSPTMDRGYEQYF. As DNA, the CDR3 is TGTGCCAGCTCACCAACCATGGACAGGGGTTACGAGCAGTACTTC. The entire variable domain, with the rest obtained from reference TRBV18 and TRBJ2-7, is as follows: NAGVMQNPRHLVRRRGQEARLRCSPMKGHSHVYWYRQLPEEGLKFMVYLQKENIIDESGMPKERFSAEFPKEGPSILRIQQVVRGDSAAYFCASSPTMDRGYEQYFGPGTRLTVT.

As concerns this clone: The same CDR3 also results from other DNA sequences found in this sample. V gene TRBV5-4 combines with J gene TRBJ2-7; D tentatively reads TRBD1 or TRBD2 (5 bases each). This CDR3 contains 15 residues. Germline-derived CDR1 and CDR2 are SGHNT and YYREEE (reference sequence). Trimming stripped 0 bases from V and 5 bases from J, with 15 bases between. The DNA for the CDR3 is TGTGCCAGCAGCTTGGCCTTGGGGGAGAGAAACGAGCAGTACTTC. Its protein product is CASSLALGERNEQYF.

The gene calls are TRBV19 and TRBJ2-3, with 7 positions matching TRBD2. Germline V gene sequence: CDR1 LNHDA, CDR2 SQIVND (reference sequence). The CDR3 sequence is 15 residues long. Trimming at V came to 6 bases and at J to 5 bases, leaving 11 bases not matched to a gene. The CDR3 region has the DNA TGTGCCAGTAGGAGTGGGAGGGCCGGGGGAGATACGCAGTATTTT. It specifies CASRSGRAGGDTQYF.